This is a list of T cell receptor beta chains from one sample in a study of blood T cells in healthy people across ages. TCRdb called the 5' RACE reads again in MiXCR, with one record for every CDR3 protein. The data hold approximately 700,000 distinct CDR3 sequences, with approximately 29% observed a single time. Source material: blood. The source is a woman aged 80 or over in good health. Both conserved end residues are part of each CDR3. The D gene is left open where the match is weak. Clone size is given for some rows only: seen once, a few or many times, or a class if the clone is expanded.

d_gene	v_gene	j_gene	abundance	CDR3aa	CDR3nt
TRBD1	TRBV27	TRBJ1-1	few	CASNRNGQGITEAFF	TGTGCCAGCAATCGCAATGGACAGGGGATCACTGAAGCTTTCTTT
TRBD1	TRBV5-1	TRBJ2-7	-	CASSLYSGGSYEQYF	TGCGCCAGCAGCTTGTATTCAGGGGGCTCCTACGAGCAGTACTTC
-	TRBV12-3/TRBV12-4	TRBJ1-5	-	CASSLGAWQALNQPQHF	TGTGCCAGCAGTTTAGGAGCATGGCAGGCTCTCAATCAGCCCCAGCATTTT
-	TRBV29-1	TRBJ1-2	many	CSVEGGGYTF	TGCAGCGTTGAAGGGGGGGGCTACACCTTC
-	TRBV4-1	TRBJ2-1	once	CASSQVLSSTYNEQFF	TGCGCCAGCAGCCAAGTGCTCTCGAGTACCTACAATGAGCAGTTCTTC
TRBD2	TRBV6-6	TRBJ2-5	many	CASKASGGAFETQYF	TGTGCCAGCAAAGCCAGCGGGGGGGCATTTGAGACCCAGTACTTC
-	TRBV20-1	TRBJ2-4	many	CSASPTLAKNIQYF	TGCAGTGCTAGCCCGACCCTGGCCAAAAACATTCAGTACTTC
-	TRBV12-3/TRBV12-4	TRBJ2-5	many	CASSPRGAQETQYF	TGTGCCAGCAGTCCCCGGGGGGCCCAAGAGACCCAGTACTTC
-	TRBV4-2	TRBJ1-1	-	CASSQGNRVNTEAFF	TGTGCCAGCAGCCAAGGGAACAGGGTGAACACTGAAGCTTTCTTT
-	TRBV29-1	TRBJ2-5	many	CSARQVTGETQYF	TGCAGCGCCCGACAGGTGACCGGAGAGACCCAGTACTTC
-	TRBV7-2	TRBJ2-1	-	CASSLVRSAGYNEQFF	TGTGCCAGCAGCTTAGTGAGGTCTGCGGGATACAATGAGCAGTTCTTC
TRBD1	TRBV27	TRBJ1-2	many	CASSFSGGNGYTF	TGTGCCAGCAGTTTCTCAGGGGGCAATGGCTACACCTTC
-	TRBV7-9	TRBJ1-5	many	CASSPGLSGAQPQHF	TGTGCCAGCAGCCCCGGACTGTCTGGTGCTCAGCCCCAGCATTTT
-	TRBV20-1	TRBJ2-7	-	CSARSSQAGDSYEQYF	TGCAGTGCTAGATCGTCGCAAGCAGGGGACTCCTACGAGCAGTACTTC
TRBD2	TRBV5-1	TRBJ2-6	-	CASSQGLATGANVLTF	TGCGCCAGCAGCCAGGGACTAGCGACTGGGGCCAACGTCCTGACTTTC
-	TRBV4-1	TRBJ2-5	many	CASSQEGYQETQYF	TGTGCCAGCAGCCAGGAGGGTTACCAAGAGACCCAGTACTTC
-	TRBV6-2/TRBV6-3	TRBJ1-3	-	CASSYSELSGNTIYF	TGTGCCAGCAGTTACTCAGAGCTCTCTGGAAACACCATATATTTT
TRBD2	TRBV3-1	TRBJ2-3	many	CASSPGGGRTDTQYF	TGTGCCAGCAGTCCCGGCGGGGGGCGCACAGATACGCAGTATTTT
-	TRBV7-9	TRBJ2-1	-	CASSPLATYNEQFF	TGTGCCAGCAGTCCTCTAGCGACTTACAATGAGCAGTTCTTC
TRBD1	TRBV20-1	TRBJ2-1	many	CSATYYRGGSYNEQFF	TGCAGTGCTACGTACTACAGGGGCGGCTCCTACAATGAGCAGTTCTTC
-	TRBV5-1	TRBJ2-5	many	CASKGAGAQETQYF	TGCGCCAGCAAAGGGGCGGGGGCCCAAGAGACCCAGTACTTC
-	TRBV28	TRBJ2-1	once	CASTVEQFF	TGTGCCAGCACGGTTGAGCAGTTCTTC
-	TRBV7-2	TRBJ2-5	-	CASSLGTAPQEAQYF	TGTGCCAGCAGCTTAGGGACAGCCCCCCAAGAGGCCCAGTACTTC
-	TRBV20-1	TRBJ2-2	-	CSASKGVIQANTGELFF	TGCAGTGCCTCAAAAGGGGTTATACAGGCGAACACCGGGGAGCTGTTTTTT
-	TRBV7-2	TRBJ1-1	many	CATKGAGSTEAFF	TGTGCCACCAAAGGGGCGGGGAGCACTGAAGCTTTCTTT
-	TRBV7-9	TRBJ1-3	-	CASSPPEGFVNTIYF	TGTGCCAGCAGCCCCCCGGAGGGGTTCGTAAACACCATATATTTT
TRBD1	TRBV20-1	TRBJ2-5	many	CSARDIRQGAVETQYF	TGCAGTGCTAGAGATATACGACAGGGGGCTGTGGAGACCCAGTACTTC
TRBD2	TRBV20-1	TRBJ2-6	many	CSARGGSSGANVLTF	TGCAGTGCTAGGGGGGGGTCCTCTGGGGCCAACGTCCTGACTTTC
TRBD2	TRBV3-1	TRBJ2-7	many	CASSPVVRAGGHYEQYF	TGTGCCAGCAGCCCGGTCGTCCGAGCGGGGGGACACTACGAGCAGTACTTC
-	TRBV24-1	TRBJ2-1	many	CATSDLVGGIDEQFF	TGTGCCACCAGTGATTTGGTCGGGGGAATAGATGAGCAGTTCTTC
TRBD2	TRBV18	TRBJ2-3	-	CASSTQRGATDTQYF	TGTGCCAGCTCCACCCAGCGGGGGGCCACAGATACGCAGTATTTT
-	TRBV14	TRBJ1-1	many	CASSQLTKDTEAFF	TGTGCCAGCAGCCAACTCACTAAGGACACTGAAGCTTTCTTT
TRBD1	TRBV20-1	TRBJ2-7	-	CSARDWDRGHYEQYF	TGCAGTGCTAGAGATTGGGACAGGGGACACTACGAGCAGTACTTC
-	TRBV7-3	TRBJ2-1	many	CASSAPGRPYNEQFF	TGTGCCAGCAGCGCCCCAGGGCGGCCATACAATGAGCAGTTCTTC
-	TRBV4-2	TRBJ2-3	few	CASSQEEGTDTQYF	TGTGCCAGCAGCCAAGAGGAAGGGACAGATACGCAGTATTTT
-	TRBV6-1	TRBJ2-7	many	CASSEAQGRGYEQYF	TGTGCCAGCAGCGAGGCGCAGGGCAGAGGCTACGAGCAGTACTTC
TRBD2	TRBV20-1	TRBJ2-1	many	CSAHGLAVRSSYNEQFF	TGCAGTGCTCACGGACTAGCGGTGAGGAGTTCCTACAATGAGCAGTTCTTC
-	TRBV7-2	TRBJ2-5	many	CASSLVGAQETQYF	TGTGCCAGCAGCTTAGTGGGGGCCCAAGAGACCCAGTACTTC
-	TRBV7-8	TRBJ2-3	-	CASSLKAANTAGGTQYF	TGTGCCAGCAGCTTAAAGGCAGCGAATACCGCTGGAGGTACGCAGTATTTT
-	TRBV12-3/TRBV12-4	TRBJ1-1	-	CASSLVEGKTEAFF	TGTGCCAGCAGTTTGGTAGAGGGGAAGACTGAAGCTTTCTTT
-	TRBV7-9	TRBJ2-5	few	CASSLVLGEETQYF	TGTGCCAGCAGCTTAGTGCTCGGGGAAGAGACCCAGTACTTC
-	TRBV29-1	TRBJ2-5	-	CSVEANQETQYF	TGCAGCGTTGAAGCCAACCAAGAGACCCAGTACTTC
TRBD1	TRBV7-8	TRBJ1-6	many	CASSKPTGGDSPLHF	TGTGCCAGCAGCAAGCCGACAGGGGGCGATTCACCCCTCCACTTT
TRBD2	TRBV7-9	TRBJ2-3	many	CASSPSSGKGGDTQYF	TGTGCCAGCAGCCCTTCTAGCGGAAAGGGCGGAGATACGCAGTATTTT
-	TRBV27	TRBJ2-7	many	CASSLGARPIYEQYF	TGTGCCAGCAGTTTAGGGGCAAGACCTATCTACGAGCAGTACTTC